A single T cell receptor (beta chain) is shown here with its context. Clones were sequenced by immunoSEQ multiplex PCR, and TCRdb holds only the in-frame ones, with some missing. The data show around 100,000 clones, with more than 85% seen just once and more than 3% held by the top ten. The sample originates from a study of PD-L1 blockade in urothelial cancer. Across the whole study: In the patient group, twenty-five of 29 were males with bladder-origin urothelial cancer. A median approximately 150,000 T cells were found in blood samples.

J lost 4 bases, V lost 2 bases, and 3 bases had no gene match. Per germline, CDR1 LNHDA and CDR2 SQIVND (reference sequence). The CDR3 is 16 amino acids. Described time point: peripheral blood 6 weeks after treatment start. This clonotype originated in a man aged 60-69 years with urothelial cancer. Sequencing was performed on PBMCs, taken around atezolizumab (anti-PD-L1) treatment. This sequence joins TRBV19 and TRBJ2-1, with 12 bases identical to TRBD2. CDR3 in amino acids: CASSIKTSGGYNEQFF. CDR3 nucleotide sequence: TGTGCCAGTAGTATAAAAACTAGCGGGGGGTACAATGAGCAGTTCTTC.